The 12 T cell receptor beta chains given below trace back to one sample, sequenced in a study of shared clonotypes between healthy human individuals. Produced via immunoSEQ multiplex PCR; TCRdb's table is partial and in-frame only. The sample contains about 1.4 million clones, about 96% of which appear only once. Input material: naive CD4+ T cells sorted from blood. Subset meaning: CD45RA+ positively selected. All receptors derive from a man aged 30-40 years in good health.

The V gene is TRBV15, the J gene TRBJ2-2; D gene unclear. Trimming pared 3 bases from V and 3 bases from J, leaving 8 bases between. The CDR3 spans 14 residues. Per germline, CDR1 LNHNV and CDR2 YYDKDF (reference sequence). The CDR3 DNA is TGTGCCACCAGCAGGGGTTCGTACACCGGGGAGCTGTTTTTT. It is translated as CATSRGSYTGELFF.

The rearrangement links TRBV2 to TRBJ1-4, with TRBD1 identical over 12 bases. The length of the CDR3 is 16 residues. CDR1 SNHLY and CDR2 FYNNEI come from the germline V gene. The trim removed 6 bases at V and 8 bases at J, leaving 10 bases unmatched. The CDR3 nucleotides are TGTGCCAGCAGCCCTCCGGGAGGGACAGGGGGCGAAAAACTGTTTTTT. This encodes CASSPPGGTGGEKLFF.

J is TRBJ2-1 and V is TRBV30; 8 bases agree with TRBD2. The germline V gene has CDR1 GTSNPN and CDR2 SVGIG (reference sequence). The CDR3 contains 14 residues. Losses at the gene ends were 5 bases for V and 3 bases for J; bases not matched to a gene: 6. The chain's CDR3 is CAWARLAIYNEQFF. The CDR3 bases are TGTGCCTGGGCTAGACTAGCGATCTACAATGAGCAGTTCTTC.

This clone was recorded only once. A read error may account for a junction end that differs from germline. V and J are TRBV7-2 and TRBJ2-3, with D hard to call. Germline CDR1 and CDR2: SGHTA and FQGNSA. This CDR3 region has 13 residues. The CDR3 is CATSWLMKDTQYF. CDR3 sequence (DNA): TGTGCCACCAGCTGGCTAATGAAAGATACGCAGTATTTT.

The chain links TRBV2 to TRBJ2-5; TRBD2 is a possible D gene (5 bases). CDR3 length equals 14 residues. Germline assignment: CDR1 SNHLY and CDR2 FYNNEI. The V and J ends lost 11 bases and 4 bases respectively, with 20 bases between them. The CDR3 loop is CACRIVGEGETQYF. The CDR3 DNA reads TGTGCCTGCCGGATAGTGGGAGAAGGAGAGACCCAGTACTTC. Variable domain in full (rest from reference TRBV2 and TRBJ2-5): EPEVTQTPSHQVTQMGQEVILRCVPISNHLYFYWYRQILGQKVEFLVSFYNNEISEKSEIFDDQFSVERPDGSNFTLKIRSTKLEDSAMYFCACRIVGEGETQYFGPGTRLLVL.

The genes are TRBV7-9 and TRBJ2-1, with TRBD2 matching over 8 bases. The J segment lost 8 bases and the V segment lost 2 bases, leaving 8 bases of the junction unmatched. The CDR3 has 15 residues. Germline CDR1 reads SEHNR; CDR2 reads FQNEAQ (reference sequence). CDR3 coding DNA: TGTGCCAGCAGCTTAAGAGCGGGAGTCCCCGATGAGCAGTTCTTC. Residues: CASSLRAGVPDEQFF.

The J gene is TRBJ2-5, the V gene TRBV5-4; 13 bases are shared with TRBD2. Per the germline V gene, CDR1 is SGHNT and CDR2 is YYREEE (reference sequence). The trim removed 0 bases at V and 5 bases at J, leaving 7 bases unmatched. The CDR3 is made up of 17 amino acids. CDR3 residues: CASSLGTSGSIGETQYF. CDR3 sequence (DNA): TGTGCCAGCAGCTTGGGGACTAGCGGGAGTATAGGCGAGACCCAGTACTTC.

A remark on this clone: Different DNA sequences within this sample yield the same CDR3. V is TRBV5-8 and J is TRBJ1-2, with D perhaps matching TRBD1 (5 bases). V was pared by 4 bases and J by 4 bases, with 14 bases between. This CDR3 contains 14 residues. Germline-derived CDR1 and CDR2 are SGHTS and YDEGEE. The CDR3 loop reads CASSLRTGSYGYTF. The CDR3 DNA reads as TGTGCCAGCAGCCTGCGTACAGGATCCTATGGCTACACCTTC.

This chain uses TRBV19 with TRBJ1-1; D uncertain. This CDR3 has 11 residues. Looked up from germline, CDR1 is LNHDA and CDR2 is SQIVND (reference sequence). The V end lost 3 bases, the J end lost 8 bases, and 7 bases lay between the germline ends. As DNA, the CDR3 is TGTGCCAGTAGTATGGCGGGAGAAGCTTTCTTT. This codes for CASSMAGEAFF.

The chain recombines TRBV11-2 with TRBJ2-1, with TRBD1 matching over 10 bases. Germline lookup yields CDR1 SGHAT and CDR2 FQNNGV. The CDR3 runs 16 residues. The ends lost 5 bases at V and 7 bases at J; junction bases unmatched: 11. The CDR3 reads CASSLTGGSWGNEQFF. Here the CDR3 DNA reads TGTGCCAGCAGCCTGACAGGGGGCAGTTGGGGGAATGAGCAGTTCTTC.

The gene calls are TRBV2 and TRBJ1-3; no clear D. The length of the CDR3 is 13 residues. The germline V and J ends were trimmed by 8 bases and 0 bases, with 8 bases remaining between them. CDR1 and CDR2 (germline): SNHLY, FYNNEI. CDR3 region: CASRRDSGNTIYF. The CDR3 DNA reads TGTGCCAGCCGGCGGGACTCTGGAAACACCATATATTTT. The full variable domain, with the rest looked up from reference TRBV2 and TRBJ1-3, is EPEVTQTPSHQVTQMGQEVILRCVPISNHLYFYWYRQILGQKVEFLVSFYNNEISEKSEIFDDQFSVERPDGSNFTLKIRSTKLEDSAMYFCASRRDSGNTIYFGEGSWLTVV.

The rearrangement links TRBV7-2 to TRBJ2-1, with D uncertain. V was pared by 10 bases and J by 0 bases, with 10 bases between. Germline V gives CDR1 SGHTA, CDR2 FQGNSA. The CDR3 covers 13 residues. The CDR3 protein is CATSISSYNEQFF. The CDR3, as DNA: TGTGCCACCTCGATTAGCTCCTACAATGAGCAGTTCTTC.